This TCR beta chain emerged from a study of spatial heterogeneity in lung cancer. CDR1 and CDR2 from the germline V gene are LNHDA and SQIVND (reference sequence). Trimming stripped 6 bases from V and 0 bases from J, with 17 bases between. The CDR3 loop spans 17 amino acids. Each TCR cDNA molecule bore a unique molecular identifier. TCRdb fed the 5' RACE reads into MiXCR, producing one record per CDR3 protein. The profile covers 25,000 or so distinct CDR3 sequences, with approximately 8.4% appearing a single time and about 37% taken by the ten largest. The time point is: sample taken at primary tumor resection. Unsorted tumor, nontumor lung tissue or cryopreserved PBMC supplied the whole RNA. This clonotype came up many times.

This chain joins TRBV19 and TRBJ2-2; D unclear. The receptor's source is a female donor with early-stage non-small cell lung cancer. The source material was PBMCs, sampled at surgery. The CDR3 is CASSPFFWGTNTGELFF. The CDR3 DNA reads TGTGCCAGTAGCCCGTTCTTCTGGGGAACGAACACCGGGGAGCTGTTTTTT.